This entry concerns a single T cell receptor beta chain. The specificity of this receptor is unknown. It has no much larger one-base neighbor in the sample; base qualities were not kept. In total, roughly 710 healthy bone marrow donors made up the cohort. At the time of sampling, every cohort member was nominally healthy, though immune exposures that went unrecorded were likely present. The donor tested CMV seropositive, placing the donor among the roughly 270 seropositive members of the cohort. Every donor gave a peripheral blood sample, and the peripheral blood mononuclear cells from that sample were used for TCR beta sequencing. Genomic DNA was extracted from the blood cell samples with the Qiagen DNeasy Blood Extraction Kit. From a lookup of the germline V gene, CDR1 and CDR2 are LGHNT and FRNRAP. Relative to germline, V is 7 bases shorter and J is 1 base shorter, with 10 bases between their ends. The CDR3 runs 13 residues from the cysteine to the phenylalanine. Only the CDR3 portion is preserved as DNA: 39 bases, with reading frame beginning at the first base.

The entry originates in a study of cytomegalovirus exposure and HLA in healthy donors (TCRdb year 2017). Background for the entire study: An earlier analysis of several hundred of the donors reported over 250 Gb of sequence data and 95 million to 140 million unique TCR beta sequences obtained from approximately 180 million T cells. Around 300 gigabases of sequencing data and around 87 million unique TCR sequences were included in an early release covering over 600 HLA-typed donors. Of the roughly 410 genotyped donors, 65% to 90% were placed in the genetic ancestry cluster associated with self-reported Caucasian donors. The study aimed to test whether cataloging public T cell receptors could reveal signatures of past pathogen exposure. Using immunosequencing, the study profiled T cell repertoires from about 650 subjects and related those repertoires to cytomegalovirus serostatus. Along with the approximately 650-subject first cohort, a separate validation cohort of over a hundred different subjects was used. To predict cytomegalovirus infection status, the study combined high-throughput TCR immunosequencing, statistical association of individual TCRs with disease status, and machine learning. A later analysis re-examined previously published TCR beta repertoires from 610 or so donors and added high-resolution HLA genotyping to investigate patterns of TCR occurrence. In the later analysis, no new phenotypic data were used to find candidate immune exposures; instead, reliance was placed on TCR beta sequences and their occurrence across donors. An earlier analysis of 587 of the donors used high-throughput TCR beta sequencing to judge whether each TCR beta V gene segment behaved as functional or pseudogenic. Donor age, sex, ethnicity and CMV serostatus were compiled together with the repertoire data. A later genetic analysis took genome-wide SNP genotypes for about three fifths of the roughly 700 donors and used that subset as a discovery cohort. Every repertoire in the discovery cohort had been generated on one and the same sequencing platform. Class I and class II HLA loci were covered by the typing at four-digit resolution. The number of typed donors differed by locus: about 629-630 for A, B, C, DRB1 and DQB1; 500 to 550 for DQA1; approximately 610 for DPA1; and about 450 for DPB1. About 5 DR-DQ haplotypes were handled as single units for association and clustering, since linkage in the cohort was strong. Among a few hundred genotyped donors of the cohort, an average of around 240,000 unique TCR beta nucleotide sequences were sequenced per donor, about a sixth of them non-productive. What the work shows at the level of the full study, not this receptor alone: A later analysis reported that several top co-occurrence clusters appeared linked to parvovirus B19, influenza, CMV and Epstein-Barr virus. Linkage disequilibrium might explain the correlated functional status among segregating V segments, but an unknown experimental factor could not be ruled out. When HLA alleles, especially DR and DQ, strongly co-occurred, attributing TCR associations to individual alleles was difficult. Because counts were too low, 15 to 20 rarely observed V segments, including chromosome 9 orphons, were excluded from the earlier analysis of 500 to 700 of the donors. A cluster of highly shared sequence variants was judged likely to represent a technical artifact of the sequencing pipeline. The classifier was reported to diagnose cytomegalovirus status with high specificity and sensitivity in both the original and validation cohorts. This cohort had only TCR beta chains sequenced, and the lack of alpha or paired-chain data limited which features could be detected. Roughly uniform sequencing depth across donors was assumed in presence/absence analyses, although this assumption may not hold. Because the 87-base-pair reads could not distinguish some IMGT-functional V segments, including TRBV6-2 and TRBV6-3, those segments were excluded. The study listed approximately 150 TCR beta chains as associated with cytomegalovirus. HLA typing was unavailable for some donors at each locus, so association tests used only the typed subset. Across donors, most TCR sequences were observed very rarely, whereas some public TCRs were present in many individuals. In an earlier analysis of 587 of the donors, most TCR beta V segments appeared in productive rearrangements about 87% or about 30% of the time, broadly matching IMGT annotations. A later genetic analysis reported fewer N-insertions in productive TCRs among donors in an Asian-associated ancestry cluster than the approximately 700-donor mean. According to a later analysis, TCR association rates differed among HLA loci, with DRB1 alleles showing the most associated TCRs and HLA-C alleles showing the fewest. The only immune exposure information available for the cohort was CMV serostatus. Three of the identified cytomegalovirus-associated TCR beta chains were confirmed in vitro to be specific for cytomegalovirus antigens. A later analysis found that HLA-associated TCR beta chains were more clonally expanded and had lower generation probabilities than equally common non-associated chains. Specific HLA alleles were associated with over 15,000 TCR beta sequences at a false discovery rate of 0.05 in a later analysis. The authors suggested that the approach could potentially be extended to other disease states and immunological phenotypes. An association between a missense DCLRE1C variant and V-gene and J-gene trimming of TCR beta chains was found in a later genetic analysis and replicated in an independent cohort. According to a later analysis, most CMV-associated TCR beta chains appeared to be HLA-restricted, and the HLA associations seemed to be driven largely by CMV exposure. A further reported finding was that TCR beta sequences accurately predicted the HLA-A and HLA-B alleles for most subjects in the first cohort.

The method was the immunoSEQ multiplex PCR assay. For the multiplex PCR, a mixture combining 60 forward primers for TCR Vbeta segments and 13 reverse primers for TCR Jbeta segments was used. Amplification of the CDR3 region of rearranged TCR beta genes was performed with a multiplex PCR assay on genomic DNA. The amplified TCR beta libraries were sequenced on the Illumina HiSeq System as 87-base-pair reads. Concerning the study's data processing: Across the 670 or so repertoires, a later analysis counted 75 million to 90 million unique TCR beta chains, roughly 11 million of which were shared by at least two donors. Raw reads were error-corrected and collapsed into unique sequences by a nearest-neighbor algorithm in which closely related sequences were merged to remove PCR and sequencing errors. CDR3 sequences were aligned to IMGT reference sequences to assign V, D and J gene segments. Each retained sequence needed at least a six-nucleotide match to both a V gene segment and a J gene segment. Rearrangements were classified as productive when the CDR3 lacked stop codons and remained in frame with V and J, and all other rearrangements were classified as non-productive. Following IMGT convention, CDR3 was defined as the stretch from the second conserved V-encoded cysteine to the conserved J-encoded phenylalanine. Sequences without an unambiguous match to a single V gene segment were excluded from the earlier analysis of about 600 of the donors. An earlier analysis of about 590 of the donors classified V segments as functional when productive rearrangements were above 56.7% and as segregating when the standard deviation between donors was above 5%. To diagnose cytomegalovirus status from the catalog of TCR beta chain sequences, a statistical classification framework was built. In a later analysis, TCR nucleotide sequences were compared against IMGT/GENE-DB human TR gene sequences so that V and J genes could be assigned. The TCRdist pipeline was used in a later analysis to assign CDR3 sequences and most-parsimonious VDJ recombination scenarios. In a later analysis, each TCR beta chain was defined by its CDR3 amino acid sequence together with its V-gene family, and reads lacking a unique V-gene family were excluded. In a later analysis, around 650 highly shared, low-generation-probability nucleotide sequences were removed to address suspected cross-contamination and a sequencing artifact. For each public chain, a later analysis derived a clonal expansion index from normalized ranks of inferred template counts within each repertoire. In a later analysis, generation probabilities were computed with a VDJ recombination model fitted to out-of-frame rearrangements, and the resulting probabilities were checked against IGoR. Hypergeometric tests were used in a later analysis to score TCR-TCR, TCR-HLA and TCR-CMV co-occurrence, with a repertoire-size bias correction applied to the TCR pairs. A later analysis estimated false discovery rates by permuting HLA or CMV assignments 20 times. In a later analysis, co-occurring TCRs were grouped with DBSCAN, and TCRdist sequence similarity was added when clustering was performed within HLA-allele-positive subsets. For co-occurrence clustering, repertoires with fewer than 30,000 or more than 120,000 public chains were excluded, along with 4 to 6 repertoires with anomalous nucleotide sharing. The clones in this table, taken by TCRdb from immuneACCESS, are in-frame only. Not every clone is retained; where verified, under half of the shortfall comes from an unresolved V gene, and the cause of the rest is unknown. Clone size and V and J calls were adopted from that table, with D and trimming inferred from the DNA. This sample is represented by over 85,000 clones; roughly 84% of them were singletons. Of the sample, about 6.8% falls within the top ten clones.

The sequenced sample was PBMCs. The clonotype comes from a man aged 25-45 years in good health and CMV-seropositive. In this chain, TRBV12-5 is recombined with TRBJ2-5, with a tentative D gene TRBD2 over 6 matching bases. At the DNA level, the sequence is TGTGCTAGTGCTAGCGTATCCCAAGAGACCCAGTACTTC. Its translation is CASASVSQETQYF.